In its sample, the clone carrying this T cell receptor beta chain was seen a few times. As yet, its antigen is unknown. This record belongs to a study of cytomegalovirus exposure and HLA in healthy donors. Study observations and caveats: Most subjects had HLA-A and HLA-B alleles reportedly predicted accurately by TCR beta sequences. A list of approximately 160 TCR beta chains associated with cytomegalovirus was given.

Primers included in the PCR were 60 Vbeta and 13 Jbeta primers. Profiled with immunoSEQ multiplex PCR; TCRdb holds only in-frame clones, not every one. Seen here are fewer than 150,000 clones, 85% observed once, and the top ten hold roughly 6.7%. Germline loops: CDR1 MNHEY, CDR2 SVGAGI. The CDR3 consists of 14 residues. V dropped 7 bases and J dropped 4; count of bases not matched to a gene: 9. Sequenced material: PBMCs. The sequence was collected from a woman in her 30s in good health and CMV-seropositive. The rearrangement uses TRBV6-5 and TRBJ1-1; 7 nucleotides line up with TRBD1. CDR3 loop: CASIAPGGSTEAFF. In nucleotides, the CDR3 is TGTGCCAGCATTGCACCAGGGGGAAGCACTGAAGCTTTCTTT.